This T cell receptor (beta chain) was captured by sequencing in a study of blood T cell repertoires in COVID-19. Germline V CDR1 and CDR2: SGHDT, YYEEEE. The CDR3 loop spans 15 amino acids. V shed 3 bases, J shed 3 bases, and the junction held 7 bases outside the gene matches. Using immunoSEQ multiplex PCR, the repertoire was profiled, and TCRdb retains in-frame clones only, with some absent. Here the sample spans roughly 230,000 clones, about 86% being singletons. The sequence was obtained from a man aged 45-65 years with active or convalescent COVID-19. Material: peripheral blood. The rearrangement uses TRBV5-6 and TRBJ1-2; 8 bases agree with TRBD1. CDR3 residues: CASSSRDRPDYGYTF. The CDR3 coding sequence is TGTGCCAGCAGCTCCCGGGACAGGCCAGACTATGGCTACACCTTC.